These 26 T cell receptor beta chains were all obtained from the same sample, sequenced in a study of T cells in Graves' hyperthyroidism and ophthalmopathy. There were TCR beta CDR3 regions amplified from RNA transcripts. During a first-round RT-PCR of the TCR CDR3, the HTBI primer set was used. TCRdb passed the multiplex PCR reads through MiXCR, listing each CDR3 protein once. Seen here are 400,000 to 500,000 distinct CDR3 sequences, about 15% observed once, and the top ten hold around 14%. The sample was blood. The receptors were gathered from a man between 18 and 29 years old with Graves' ophthalmopathy.

The table lists this clonotype with many counts. The rearrangement uses TRBV5-1 and TRBJ2-7; maybe TRBD1 (5 bases). CDR3 length: 13 amino acids. CDR1 is SGHRS, CDR2 YFSETQ, per germline. V lost 5 bases and J 0 bases, leaving 9 bases between the germline ends. In DNA form, the CDR3 reads TGCGCCAGCAGAATGGACACCTCCTACGAGCAGTACTTC. Translating it yields CASRMDTSYEQYF.

The table lists this clonotype with many counts. The gene calls are TRBV20-1 and TRBJ1-4, with D tentatively TRBD1 (5 bases). V was clipped by 3 bases and J by 7 bases, with 12 bases between them. CDR3 length: 13 amino acids. The germline CDR1 and CDR2 sequences are DFQATT and SNEGSKA (reference sequence). The DNA of the CDR3 is TGCAGTGCTAGTGAGGGCGGGGGTGAAAAACTGTTTTTT. It encodes CSASEGGGEKLFF.

This clonotype has ten or more counts. The chain joins TRBV7-6 to TRBJ2-1; 10 nucleotides match TRBD2. Trimming took 1 base from V and 4 from J; bases not matched to a gene: 10. The CDR3 is 18 residues long. Looked up from germline, CDR1 is SGHVS and CDR2 is FNYEAQ. The CDR3 DNA follows: TGTGCCAGCAGCTTAGGCGGTTTCGGGACTAGCGCATACAATGAGCAGTTCTTC. It codes for CASSLGGFGTSAYNEQFF.

This clonotype came up many times. V is TRBV3-1 and J is TRBJ1-1, with 8 bases matching TRBD1. V dropped 0 bases and J dropped 10; count of bases not matched to a gene: 1. Per the germline V gene, CDR1 is LGHDT and CDR2 is YNNKEL (reference sequence). The CDR3 is 12 residues long. CDR3 nucleotides: TGTGCCAGCAGCCAAGAAGACAGGGGAGCTTTCTTT. Protein product: CASSQEDRGAFF. Variable domain in full (rest from reference TRBV3-1 and TRBJ1-1): DTAVSQTPKYLVTQMGNDKSIKCEQNLGHDTMYWYKQDSKKFLKIMFSYNNKELIINETVPNRFSPKSPDKAHLNLHINSLELGDSAVYFCASSQEDRGAFFGQGTRLTVV.

This clonotype has a handful of counts. The rearrangement uses TRBV7-8 and TRBJ2-2, with 8 positions matching TRBD2. V lost 7 bases to trimming and J lost 1 base; unmatched junction nucleotides: 8. The CDR3 runs to 16 residues. Germline lookup yields CDR1 SGHVS and CDR2 FQNEAQ. CDR3 region: CASTGYSGENTGELFF. Here the CDR3 DNA reads TGTGCCAGCACCGGTTATAGCGGGGAGAACACCGGGGAGCTGTTTTTT.

Many counts were recorded for this clonotype. The chain recombines TRBV11-2 with TRBJ2-2, with D perhaps matching TRBD2 (6 bases). Germline V gene data show CDR1 as SGHAT and CDR2 as FQNNGV. The CDR3 totals 15 residues. The germline V and J ends were trimmed by 3 bases and 1 base, with 9 bases remaining between them. CDR3 protein: CASSLEGENTGELFF. CDR3 nucleotide sequence: TGTGCCAGCAGCTTGGAGGGAGAGAACACCGGGGAGCTGTTTTTT.

This clonotype was seen a handful of times. The V and J genes are TRBV7-9 and TRBJ2-3; TRBD2 matches 15 bases. With V trimmed by 5 bases and J by 0 bases, 18 bases remained unmatched. CDR1 and CDR2 from the germline V gene are SEHNR and FQNEAQ (reference sequence). This CDR3 comprises 22 residues. CDR3 in DNA: TGTGCCAGCAGCAAGGGACTAGCGGGGGGAACAGCCCAACAATCTAGCACAGATACGCAGTATTTT. Translating it yields CASSKGLAGGTAQQSSTDTQYF. The full variable domain, completed using reference TRBV7-9 and TRBJ2-3, is DTGVSQNPRHKITKRGQNVTFRCDPISEHNRLYWYRQTLGQGPEFLTYFQNEAQLEKSRLLSDRFSAERPKGSFSTLEIQRTEQGDSAMYLCASSKGLAGGTAQQSSTDTQYFGPGTRLTVL.

Worth noting for this clonotype: A much larger clone sits a single nucleotide away, making a read error possible. This chain uses TRBV24-1 with TRBJ2-3; D might be TRBD2 (6 bases). This CDR3 region has 17 residues. Germline lookup yields CDR1 KGHDR and CDR2 SFDVKD. DNA for the CDR3: TGTGCCACCAGTGATTCCCCGGGTAGCGGAGCCACAGATACGCACTATTTT. Amino acid sequence: CATSDSPGSGATDTHYF.

There are many counts of this clonotype. The J gene is TRBJ1-1, the V gene TRBV5-1, with 7 nucleotides matching TRBD1. The CDR3 is made up of 17 amino acids. Germline assignment: CDR1 SGHRS and CDR2 YFSETQ. The ends lost 1 base at V and 0 bases at J; junction bases unmatched: 9. The DNA for the CDR3 is TGCGCCAGCAGCTTGACAGGGGCTAAAGGAATGAACACTGAAGCTTTCTTT. As protein: CASSLTGAKGMNTEAFF. Based on the CDR3 plus reference TRBV5-1 and TRBJ1-1, the full variable domain is KAGVTQTPRYLIKTRGQQVTLSCSPISGHRSVSWYQQTPGQGLQFLFEYFSETQRNKGNFPGRFSGRQFSNSRSEMNVSTLELGDSALYLCASSLTGAKGMNTEAFFGQGTRLTVV.

The chain couples TRBV5-4 to TRBJ2-7; 14 bases map to TRBD2. The length of the CDR3 is 16 residues. The trim removed 3 bases at V and 6 bases at J, leaving 8 bases unmatched. Germline lookup yields CDR1 SGHNT and CDR2 YYREEE (reference sequence). The CDR3 loop reads CASSSKTSGRAFEQYF. In nucleotides, the CDR3 is TGTGCCAGCAGCTCGAAGACTAGCGGGAGGGCTTTCGAGCAGTACTTC. The whole variable domain, filled in from reference TRBV5-4 and TRBJ2-7, reads ETGVTQSPTHLIKTRGQQVTLRCSSQSGHNTVSWYQQALGQGPQFIFQYYREEENGRGNFPPRFSGLQFPNYSSELNVNALELDDSALYLCASSSKTSGRAFEQYFGPGTRLTVT.

This clonotype was observed a few times. This chain uses TRBV4-1 with TRBJ2-7; TRBD1 agrees at 7 bases. Germline trimming cut 5 bases from V and 2 bases from J; bases unmatched to any gene: 9. The CDR3 has 15 residues. Per germline, CDR1 MGHRA and CDR2 YSYEKL. The CDR3 reads CASSALPGGPYEQYF. CDR3 sequence (DNA): TGCGCCAGCAGCGCCCTACCAGGGGGTCCCTACGAGCAGTACTTC.

This clonotype was recorded at least ten times. The chain uses TRBV30 and TRBJ2-1, with TRBD2 identical over 8 bases. The CDR3 is 14 residues long. Germline lookup yields CDR1 GTSNPN and CDR2 SVGIG (reference sequence). Trimming removed 4 bases from V and 4 bases from J; junction bases left unmatched: 6. CDR3 coding DNA: TGTGCCTGGAAGCGGGGGCCCGTTTACAATGAGCAGTTCTTC. Amino acids: CAWKRGPVYNEQFF. Complete variable domain (other parts from reference TRBV30 and TRBJ2-1): SQTIHQWPATLVQPVGSPLSLECTVEGTSNPNLYWYRQAAGRGLQLLFYSVGIGQISSEVPQNLSASRPQDRQFILSSKKLLLSDSGFYLCAWKRGPVYNEQFFGPGTRLTVL.

The CDR3 reads CAISEPGREGLNSPLHF. The DNA of the CDR3 is TGTGCCATCAGTGAGCCCGGCCGGGAGGGTCTTAATTCACCCCTCCACTTT. The genes are TRBV10-3 and TRBJ1-6, with no clear D. Germline V CDR1 and CDR2: ENHRY, SYGVKD. The CDR3 totals 17 residues. Trimming removed 2 bases from V and 6 bases from J, with 17 bases in between.

This clonotype occurred many times. The gene calls are TRBV11-1 and TRBJ2-1; unclear D gene. CDR1 and CDR2 (germline): SGHAT, FQDESV (reference sequence). The CDR3 has 14 residues. V was trimmed by 6 bases and J by 4 bases, leaving 13 bases between them. CDR3 sequence: CASSTEQSYNEQFF. For the CDR3, the DNA is TGTGCCAGCAGTACTGAGCAGAGTTACAATGAGCAGTTCTTC.

The V gene is TRBV6-1, the J gene TRBJ2-3, with 10 nucleotides matching TRBD2. The CDR3 contains 16 residues. CDR1 and CDR2 from the germline V gene are MNHNS and SASEGT. Trimming cost V 8 bases and J 2 bases; bases outside gene matches: 10. The CDR3 nucleotides read TGTGCCAGCGGGCGCTTGAGCGGGGGGGACACAGATACGCAGTATTTT. It is translated as CASGRLSGGDTDTQYF.

This clonotype was observed at least ten times. V usage is TRBV5-6 and J usage is TRBJ2-5, with 7 positions matching TRBD2. The CDR3 contains 15 residues. Trimming cost V 4 bases and J 1 base; bases outside gene matches: 7. CDR1 and CDR2 (germline): SGHDT, YYEEEE. The CDR3 here is CASSLTLAAQETQYF. CDR3 bases: TGTGCCAGCAGCCTCACCCTAGCGGCCCAAGAGACCCAGTACTTC.

This clonotype has a count of ten or more. The V and J genes are TRBV20-1 and TRBJ1-2; perhaps TRBD1 as D (6 bases). Trimming pared 5 bases from V and 5 bases from J, leaving 18 bases between. Germline lookup yields CDR1 DFQATT and CDR2 SNEGSKA (reference sequence). This CDR3 has 14 residues. The CDR3 loop reads CSAHLQGPEYGYTF. The CDR3 DNA is TGCAGTGCTCACCTCCAGGGGCCTGAATATGGCTACACCTTC.

The V and J genes are TRBV5-1 and TRBJ2-7, with D perhaps matching TRBD1 or TRBD2 (6 bases each). CDR3 length equals 14 residues. Trimming shortened V by 0 bases and J by 9 bases, and 16 bases separated the two germline ends. Germline loops: CDR1 SGHRS, CDR2 YFSETQ. The CDR3 sequence: CASSLGQEGLGQYF. The CDR3 coding sequence is TGCGCCAGCAGCTTGGGACAGGAGGGATTGGGGCAGTACTTC.

At least ten counts were recorded for this clonotype. V is TRBV7-2 and J is TRBJ2-7; TRBD2 matches 7 bases. The CDR3 sequence is 14 residues long. J lost 4 bases, V lost 5 bases, and 8 bases had no gene match. CDR1 SGHTA and CDR2 FQGNSA come from the germline V gene. In DNA form, the CDR3 reads TGTGCCAGCAGCGCTAGCGGAGCACTATACGAGCAGTACTTC. Translating gives CASSASGALYEQYF.

This clonotype was seen at least ten times. The chain recombines TRBV6-1 with TRBJ2-1; D uncertain. V gave up 6 bases and J gave up 5 bases, with 14 bases separating them. The CDR3 length is 14 residues. Germline V gene sequence: CDR1 MNHNS, CDR2 SASEGT. The CDR3 DNA sequence: TGTGCCAGCAGCCCTCGGTACCAAAACAATGAGCAGTTCTTC. Amino acid sequence: CASSPRYQNNEQFF.

At least ten counts were recorded for this clonotype. The chain has TRBV12-3 or TRBV12-4 and TRBJ1-1, with 7 bases matching TRBD1. Trimming cost V 5 bases and J 6 bases; bases outside gene matches: 3. This CDR3 is 12 amino acids long. The CDR3, as DNA: TGTGCCAGCAGTCGGACAGGCGCTGAAGCTTTCTTT. It yields the protein CASSRTGAEAFF.

The V call is TRBV7-9, the J call TRBJ1-1; D remains ambiguous. The CDR3 extends over 13 amino acids. V lost 5 bases and J lost 7, with 14 bases in between. Germline CDR1 is SEHNR and CDR2 is FQNEAQ (reference sequence). The CDR3 region is CASSTSLAIEAFF. The CDR3 DNA is TGTGCCAGCAGCACCTCTCTGGCTATTGAAGCTTTCTTT. The complete variable domain, with remaining parts taken from reference TRBV7-9 and TRBJ1-1, reads DTGVSQNPRHKITKRGQNVTFRCDPISEHNRLYWYRQTLGQGPEFLTYFQNEAQLEKSRLLSDRFSAERPKGSFSTLEIQRTEQGDSAMYLCASSTSLAIEAFFGQGTRLTVV.

This clonotype was recorded at least ten times. The rearrangement links TRBV12-3 or TRBV12-4 to TRBJ2-5; 11 bases match TRBD2. J was trimmed by 3 bases and V by 4 bases; bases with no gene match: 13. This CDR3 is 18 amino acids long. This CDR3 reads CASSSGSLLTSGKETQYF. CDR3 DNA sequence: TGTGCCAGCAGTTCGGGGTCCCTCCTGACTAGCGGGAAAGAGACCCAGTACTTC.

This clonotype was seen at least ten times. DNA of the CDR3: TGTGCCAGCAGACAGACACTCAATGAGCAGTTCTTC. Protein product: CASRQTLNEQFF. V and J are TRBV11-3 and TRBJ2-1; D remains unclear. Trimming shortened V by 6 bases and J by 6 bases, and 9 bases separated the two germline ends. CDR3 length: 12 residues. The germline V gene has CDR1 SGHNT and CDR2 YENEEA.

The V and J genes are TRBV20-1 and TRBJ2-1; 11 bases match TRBD1. CDR3 length: 15 amino acids. J lost 5 bases, V lost 2 bases, and 5 bases had no gene match. Looked up from germline, CDR1 is DFQATT and CDR2 is SNEGSKA (reference sequence). The DNA for the CDR3 is TGCAGTGCTAGACCCAAGGACAGGGGGCACAATGAGCAGTTCTTC. Translated: CSARPKDRGHNEQFF.

This sequence joins TRBV6-5 and TRBJ1-2; tentatively, D is TRBD1 (5 bases). CDR3 size: 15 residues. Between the trimmed V and J ends, which lost 0 bases and 5 bases, there was a span of 13 bases. The germline V gene has CDR1 MNHEY and CDR2 SVGAGI. The CDR3 coding sequence is TGTGCCAGCAGTTACTCATCCGGAGGGGCATATGGCTACACCTTC. Translated: CASSYSSGGAYGYTF.